This T cell receptor (beta chain) was found in a study of T cells in Graves' hyperthyroidism and ophthalmopathy. Findings of the study overall: Stable hyperthyroidism and ophthalmopathy were separated using 13 V-J signatures. In blood, most of the thyroid clonotypes expanded above 0.001 were also present.

Exclusion criteria comprised uncontrolled infection, other autoimmune disease, pregnancy or lactation. Diagnosis relied on clinical symptoms, serum thyroxine and TRAb, thyroid ultrasound and orbital computed tomography. The length of the CDR3 is 15 residues. V lost 0 bases to trimming and J lost 0 bases, with 10 bases between them. CDR1 and CDR2 from the germline V gene are SGHRS and YFSETQ. This clonotype came up many times. Its antigen is still unknown. RNA transcripts served as the template for amplifying TCR beta CDR3 regions. HTBI primers were the set used in a first-round RT-PCR of the TCR CDR3. A single record per CDR3 protein comes from TCRdb applying MiXCR to the multiplex PCR reads. The sample includes 500,000 to 650,000 distinct CDR3 sequences, about 20% of them seen just once.

The receptor was isolated from a man aged 35 to 55 with Graves' ophthalmopathy. What was sequenced was blood. The chain joins TRBV5-1 to TRBJ2-7, with D uncertain. Here the CDR3 reads CASSLGNLNSYEQYF. The CDR3 DNA sequence: TGCGCCAGCAGCTTGGGAAATCTGAACTCCTACGAGCAGTACTTC.